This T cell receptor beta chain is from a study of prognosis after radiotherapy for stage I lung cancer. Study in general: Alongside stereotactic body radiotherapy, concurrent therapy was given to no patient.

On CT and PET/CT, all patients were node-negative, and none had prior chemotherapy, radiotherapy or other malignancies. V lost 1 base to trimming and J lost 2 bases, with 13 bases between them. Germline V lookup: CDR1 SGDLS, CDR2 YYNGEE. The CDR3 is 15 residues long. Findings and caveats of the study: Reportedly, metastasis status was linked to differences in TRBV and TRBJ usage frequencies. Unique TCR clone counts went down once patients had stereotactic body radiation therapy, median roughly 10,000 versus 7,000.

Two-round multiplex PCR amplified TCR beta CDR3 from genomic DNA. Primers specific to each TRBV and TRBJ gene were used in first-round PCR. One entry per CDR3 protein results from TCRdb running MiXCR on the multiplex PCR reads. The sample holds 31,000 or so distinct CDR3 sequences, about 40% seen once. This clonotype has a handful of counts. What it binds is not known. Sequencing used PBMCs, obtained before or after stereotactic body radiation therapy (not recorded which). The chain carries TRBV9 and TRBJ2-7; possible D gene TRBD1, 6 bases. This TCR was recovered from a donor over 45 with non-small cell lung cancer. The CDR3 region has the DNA TGTGCCAGCAGCGTATCCGCAGGGGTGGCCTACGAGCAGTACTTC. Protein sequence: CASSVSAGVAYEQYF.